This TCR beta chain emerged from a study of CD8 T cells in Susac syndrome. Germline trimming cut 3 bases from V and 3 bases from J; bases unmatched to any gene: 12. Germline CDR1 reads SGHNT; CDR2 reads YYREEE (reference sequence). The CDR3 is made up of 16 amino acids. An input of roughly 0.5 to 1 ug of RNA was subjected to reverse transcription using random hexamers. TCRdb recomputed calls from the immunoSEQ multiplex PCR reads with MiXCR, one row per CDR3 protein. The data hold roughly 110,000 distinct CDR3 sequences, with 92% observed a single time. The source is a human donor in good health. Material for sequencing was CD8+ T cells from PBMCs. The chain combines TRBV5-4 with TRBJ2-7; 7 bases fit TRBD2. The CDR3 region has the DNA TGTGCCAGCAGCTACTTTGGACTAGACAAGCACTACGAGCAGTACTTC. This encodes CASSYFGLDKHYEQYF.